This T cell receptor beta chain was captured by sequencing in a study of tumor-infiltrating lymphocytes in primary liver carcinoma. DNA and RNA were both co-extracted from approximately 22-30 mg of bulk tissue that had not been sorted. The CDR3 extends over 14 amino acids. CDR1 is SQVTM, CDR2 ANQGSEA, per germline. The V end lost 8 bases, the J end lost 10 bases, and 24 bases lay between the germline ends. Reverse transcription of about 500 ng total RNA with a constant-region primer produced TCR beta cDNA. Libraries for TCR beta were built through three nested multiplex PCR rounds, which together made up a slightly modified ARM-PCR procedure. Investigators reported that the first two PCR rounds, at 9 to 11 cycles each, used TRBV1-TRBV30 forward primers with a C-beta reverse primer. TCRdb re-called the multiplex PCR reads through MiXCR, storing one row per CDR3 protein. The sample consists of 20,000 or so distinct CDR3 sequences, more than 70% of them appearing once.

The receptor was isolated from a woman aged 25 to 39 with primary liver carcinoma and hepatitis B virus infection. The sample was liver tumor tissue from sampling region 2. Indicated subset: tumor region T2, inferior pole. V gene TRBV29-1 combines with J gene TRBJ2-1, with D perhaps matching TRBD2 (6 bases). This CDR3 is CSSATGSVVDEQFF. The CDR3 DNA sequence: TGCAGCAGCGCTACCGGGAGCGTAGTCGACGAGCAGTTCTTC.